This T cell receptor beta chain was identified during a study of regulatory T cells in long-lasting Graves disease. Time point given: newly diagnosed GD, antithyroid drugs for less than 3 months. The TCR library was prepared using RNA isolated from PBMCs. The CDR3 runs to 12 residues. From germline, CDR1 is WNHNN and CDR2 SYGVQD (reference sequence). V lost 0 bases and J lost 8, with 5 bases in between. This clonotype has a count of ten or more. Antigen: not known. Study-wide points: There was favoring of TRBV28, TRBJ1-2 and TRBJ2-5 in persistent disease. Among persistent patients, a larger number of public clonotypes were shared (about 3,000) than among newly diagnosed patients (just over 950).

Construction of the TCR beta libraries employed iRepertoire HTBI primers in conjunction with Arm-PCR of CDR3 regions. TCRdb re-called the multiplex PCR reads through MiXCR, storing one row per CDR3 protein. The data show about 470,000 distinct CDR3 sequences, with 15% to 20% seen just once and approximately 12% held by the top ten. This sample was also put to use in a study of T cells in Graves' hyperthyroidism and ophthalmopathy. That report notes: Over 18 months, lack of ophthalmopathy progression marked Graves' hyperthyroidism as stable. The study left out patients who had uncontrolled infection, other autoimmune disease, pregnancy or lactation.

The V gene is TRBV10-1, the J gene TRBJ2-1; D is undetermined. The TCR comes from a man in his forties or fifties with Graves disease. This material consisted of peripheral blood mononuclear cells (PBMCs), taken at new diagnosis, from a patient treated with antithyroid drugs. The CDR3 DNA follows: TGCGCCAGCAGTGAGTCGGGGTATGAGCAGTTCTTC. It is translated as CASSESGYEQFF.